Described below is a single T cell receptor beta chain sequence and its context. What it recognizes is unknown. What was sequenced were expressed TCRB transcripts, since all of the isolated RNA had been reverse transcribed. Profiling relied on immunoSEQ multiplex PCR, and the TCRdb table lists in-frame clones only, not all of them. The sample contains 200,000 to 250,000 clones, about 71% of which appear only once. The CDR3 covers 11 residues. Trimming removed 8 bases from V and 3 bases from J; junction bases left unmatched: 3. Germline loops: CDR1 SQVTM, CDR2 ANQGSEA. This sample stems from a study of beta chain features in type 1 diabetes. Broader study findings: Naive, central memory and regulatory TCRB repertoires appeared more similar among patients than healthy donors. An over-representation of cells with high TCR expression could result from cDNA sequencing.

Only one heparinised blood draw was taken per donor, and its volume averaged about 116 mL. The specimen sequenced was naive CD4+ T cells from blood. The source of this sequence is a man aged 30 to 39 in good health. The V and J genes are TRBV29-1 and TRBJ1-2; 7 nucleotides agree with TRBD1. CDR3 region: CSSTGYYGYTF. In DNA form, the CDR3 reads TGCAGCTCGACAGGGTACTATGGCTACACCTTC.